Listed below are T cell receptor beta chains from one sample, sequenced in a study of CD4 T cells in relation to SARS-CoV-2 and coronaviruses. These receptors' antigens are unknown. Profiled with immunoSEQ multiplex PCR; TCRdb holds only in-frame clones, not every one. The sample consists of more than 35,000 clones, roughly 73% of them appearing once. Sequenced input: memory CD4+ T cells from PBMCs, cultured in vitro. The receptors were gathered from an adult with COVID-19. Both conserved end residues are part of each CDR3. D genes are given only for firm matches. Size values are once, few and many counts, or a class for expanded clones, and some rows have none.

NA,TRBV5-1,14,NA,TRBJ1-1,TGCGCCAGCAGCAATAGACACGGGGGGACTGAAGCTTTCTTT,CASSNRHGGTEAFF
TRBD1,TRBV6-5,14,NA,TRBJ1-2,TGTGCCAGCAGGGGAGGGACAGGGAACTATGGCTACACCTTC,CASRGGTGNYGYTF
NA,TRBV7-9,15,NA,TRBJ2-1,TGTGCCAGCAGCCGATACCCGACAGGGAGGAATGAGCAGTTCTTC,CASSRYPTGRNEQFF
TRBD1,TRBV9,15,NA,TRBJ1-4,TGTGCCAGCAGCGTAGACACAGGGGTGGGTGAAAAACTGTTTTTT,CASSVDTGVGEKLFF
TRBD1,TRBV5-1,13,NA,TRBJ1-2,TGCGCCAGCAGTTTCGAGGGGGCGTCGGGCTACACCTTC,CASSFEGASGYTF
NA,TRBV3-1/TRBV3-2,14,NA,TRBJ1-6,TGTGCCAGCACCACTTTCGGGATGGGGTCACCCCTCCACTTT,CASTTFGMGSPLHF
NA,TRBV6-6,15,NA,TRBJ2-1,TGTGCCAGCAGTTACCCGGGCGGGACCACGGATGAGCAGTTCTTC,CASSYPGGTTDEQFF
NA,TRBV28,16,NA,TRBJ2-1,TGTGCCAGCAGACCAACAGGGAGCAGGTCCTACAATGAGCAGTTCTTC,CASRPTGSRSYNEQFF
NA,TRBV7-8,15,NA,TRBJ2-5,TGTGCCAGCAGCTTAGGGGGGACACTACAAGAGACCCAGTACTTC,CASSLGGTLQETQYF
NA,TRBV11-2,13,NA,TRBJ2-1,TGTGCCAGCAGCTTAGATCTAGCGAATGAGCAGTTCTTC,CASSLDLANEQFF
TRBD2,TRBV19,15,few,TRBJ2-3,TGTGCCAGTAGTATATTCGGGACTAGCGGAGATACGCAGTATTTT,CASSIFGTSGDTQYF
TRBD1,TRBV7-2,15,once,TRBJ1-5,TGTGCCAGCAGCTACGGACAGGGGGCTAATCAGCCCCAGCATTTT,CASSYGQGANQPQHF
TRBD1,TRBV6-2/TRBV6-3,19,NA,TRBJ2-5,TGTGCCAGCACCCCCAAACCCGGGACAGGGAAGCCGTCGGGGAAGACCCAGTACTTC,CASTPKPGTGKPSGKTQYF
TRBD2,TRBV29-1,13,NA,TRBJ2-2,TGCAGCGGCCAGCGGGAGCCCGGCGGGGAGCTGTTTTTT,CSGQREPGGELFF
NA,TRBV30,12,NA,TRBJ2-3,TGTGCCGGATCGGGAGCCACAGATACGCAGTATTTT,CAGSGATDTQYF
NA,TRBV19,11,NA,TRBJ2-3,TGTGCCAGTAGTATGGGCGATACGCAGTATTTT,CASSMGDTQYF
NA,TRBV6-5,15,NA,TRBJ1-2,TGTGCCAGCAGTTACTCGATGGCAGGCCTGTATGGCTACACCTTC,CASSYSMAGLYGYTF
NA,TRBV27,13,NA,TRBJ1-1,TGTGCCAGCAGTTTCGTGGGGCTTGGAGAGGCTTTCTTT,CASSFVGLGEAFF
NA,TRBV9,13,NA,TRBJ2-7,TGTGCCAGCAGCGTAGCCAGGGAAGGTCGGCAGTACTTC,CASSVAREGRQYF
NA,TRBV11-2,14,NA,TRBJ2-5,TGTGCCAGCAGCTTTACGGTGTACCAAGAGACCCAGTACTTC,CASSFTVYQETQYF
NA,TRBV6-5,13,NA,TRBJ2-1,TGTGCCAGCAGCCGAACGACACCCGCGGAGCAGTTCTTC,CASSRTTPAEQFF
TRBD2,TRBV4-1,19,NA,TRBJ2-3,TGCGCCAGCAGCCAAGAAAAACTTAGGGCTAGCGGAAGCACAGATACGCAGTATTTT,CASSQEKLRASGSTDTQYF
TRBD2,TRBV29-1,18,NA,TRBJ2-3,TGCAGCGTTGGGGGACTAGCGGGAGGGCGGCCTAGCACAGATACGCAGTATTTT,CSVGGLAGGRPSTDTQYF
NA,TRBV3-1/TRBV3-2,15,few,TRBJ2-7,TGTGCCAGCAGCCTTCGAACAGGGTTGTGGTACGAGCAGTACTTC,CASSLRTGLWYEQYF
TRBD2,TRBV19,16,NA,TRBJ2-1,TGTGCCAGTAGTCCGACTAGCGGAGCAGCCTACAATGAGCAGTTCTTC,CASSPTSGAAYNEQFF
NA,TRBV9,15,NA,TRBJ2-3,TGTGCCAGCAGCGGAGCTGGTTTCAAGATGGGTACGCAGTATTTT,CASSGAGFKMGTQYF
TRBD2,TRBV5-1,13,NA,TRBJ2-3,TGCGCCAGCAGCTCGCGGGAGCCAGATACGCAGTATTTT,CASSSREPDTQYF
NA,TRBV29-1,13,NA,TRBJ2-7,TGCAGCGTTGCCCCTGACAGAGACTACGAGCAGTACTTC,CSVAPDRDYEQYF
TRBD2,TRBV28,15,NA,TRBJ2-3,TGTGCCAGCAGTCTGACTAGCGGGAGGGCAGATACGCAGTATTTT,CASSLTSGRADTQYF
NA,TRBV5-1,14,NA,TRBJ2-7,TGCGCCAGCAGCTTGGGTCAGAGCTCCTACGAGCAGTACTTC,CASSLGQSSYEQYF
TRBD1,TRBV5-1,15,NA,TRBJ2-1,TGCGCCAGCAGCTTGGGGACAGGAGGACTCAATGAGCAGTTCTTC,CASSLGTGGLNEQFF
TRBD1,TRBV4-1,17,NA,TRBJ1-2,TGCGCCAGCAGCCAAGATCAGGGACAGGTCCATTTCTATGGCTACACCTTC,CASSQDQGQVHFYGYTF
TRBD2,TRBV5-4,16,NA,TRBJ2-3,TGTGCCAGCAGCGCTGGGACTAGCGGACTCGCAGATACGCAGTATTTT,CASSAGTSGLADTQYF
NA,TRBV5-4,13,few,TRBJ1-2,TGTGCCAGCAGCCAGGACAGTCGAGGCGGCTACACCTTC,CASSQDSRGGYTF
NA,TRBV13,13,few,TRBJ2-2,TGTGCCAGCAGCTCGAGGGCCACCGGGGAGCTGTTTTTT,CASSSRATGELFF
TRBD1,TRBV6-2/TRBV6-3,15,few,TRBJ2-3,TGTGCCAGCAGTACGCTAGGGGGCGGCACAGATACGCAGTATTTT,CASSTLGGGTDTQYF
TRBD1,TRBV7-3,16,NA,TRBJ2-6,TGTGCCAGCAGCTCACAGGGGGCCTCTGGGGCCAACGTCCTGACTTTC,CASSSQGASGANVLTF
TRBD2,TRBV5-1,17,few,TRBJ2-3,TGCGCCAGCAGCTTTCAGCGGGGCGGATCTAGCACAGATACGCAGTATTTT,CASSFQRGGSSTDTQYF
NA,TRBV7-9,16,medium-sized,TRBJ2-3,TGTGCCAGCAGCTCCCGGTCAGGGGTGGGCACAGATACGCAGTATTTT,CASSSRSGVGTDTQYF
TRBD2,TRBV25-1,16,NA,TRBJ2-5,TGTGCCAGCAGTGATTTTTGGCGGGAGGGCGGAGAGACCCAGTACTTC,CASSDFWREGGETQYF
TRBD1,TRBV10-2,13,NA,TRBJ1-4,TGCGCCAGCAGTACACTCAGGGGGCGTAATCTGTTTTTT,CASSTLRGRNLFF
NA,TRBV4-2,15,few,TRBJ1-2,TGTGCCAGCAGCCCCGCGTCGGAAGCTAACTATGGCTACACCTTC,CASSPASEANYGYTF
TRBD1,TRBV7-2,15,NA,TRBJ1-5,TGTGCCAGCAGCTTAGACACAGGGGCCAATCAGCCCCAGCATTTT,CASSLDTGANQPQHF
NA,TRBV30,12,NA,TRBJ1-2,TGTGCCTGGAACCGGGTAGGCTATGGCTACACCTTC,CAWNRVGYGYTF
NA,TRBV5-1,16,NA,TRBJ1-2,TGCGCCAGCAGCCAGGGATCGGCTCTCTCTATTACTGGCTACACCTTC,CASSQGSALSITGYTF
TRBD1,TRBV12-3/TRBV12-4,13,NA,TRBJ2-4,TGTGCCAGCAGTTTCGGGGACAGGGACATTCAGTACTTC,CASSFGDRDIQYF
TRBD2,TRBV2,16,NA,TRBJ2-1,TGTGCCAGCAGTGAGACTAGCGGGGCCTTTAACAATGAGCAGTTCTTC,CASSETSGAFNNEQFF
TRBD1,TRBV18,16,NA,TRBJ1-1,TGTGCCAGCTCACCACAGGCAGGGGGCGCTCCTAGTGAAGCTTTCTTT,CASSPQAGGAPSEAFF
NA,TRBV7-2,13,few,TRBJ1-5,TGTGCCAGCAGCGTTAGGGACTCCGGGCCCCAGCATTTT,CASSVRDSGPQHF
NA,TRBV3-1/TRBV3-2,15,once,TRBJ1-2,TGTGCCAGCAGCCGCTGGTTTGGGGGGCGGAATGGCTACACCTTC,CASSRWFGGRNGYTF
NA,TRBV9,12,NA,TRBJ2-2,TGTGCCAGCAGCCAGAACACCGGGGAGCTGTTTTTT,CASSQNTGELFF
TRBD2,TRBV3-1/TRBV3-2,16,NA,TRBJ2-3,TGTGCCAGCAGCCAAGGACTAGCGGTGACTGGAGATACGCAGTATTTT,CASSQGLAVTGDTQYF
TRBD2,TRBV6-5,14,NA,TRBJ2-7,TGTGCCAGCAGGGGACTAGCGGTTACCTACGAGCAGTACTTC,CASRGLAVTYEQYF
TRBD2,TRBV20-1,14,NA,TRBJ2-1,TGCAGTGCTAGTGCTAGCGGGAGCTACAATGAGCAGTTCTTC,CSASASGSYNEQFF
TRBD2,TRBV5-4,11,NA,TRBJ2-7,TGTGCCAGCGACAGCGGGGCCGAGCAGTACTTC,CASDSGAEQYF
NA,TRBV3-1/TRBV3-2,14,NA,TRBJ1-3,TGTGCCAGCAGCCTTCGAGGGCCCGGAAACACCATATATTTT,CASSLRGPGNTIYF
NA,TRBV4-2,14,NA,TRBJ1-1,TGTGCCAGCAGCCAAAGTGACAGGAACACTGAAGCTTTCTTT,CASSQSDRNTEAFF
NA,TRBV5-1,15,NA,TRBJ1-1,TGCGCCAGCAGCTTAGGGAGTACAGGAGGCACTGAAGCTTTCTTT,CASSLGSTGGTEAFF
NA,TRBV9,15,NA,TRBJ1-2,TGTGCCAGCAGCGCCCAGAGGGGACTTTCGGGGGGCTACACCTTC,CASSAQRGLSGGYTF